This T cell receptor beta chain was sequenced during a study of post-analysis software for immune sequencing data. On the study more broadly: Patients with relapsing-remitting, secondary progressive and progressive-relapsing multiple sclerosis courses were all represented.

General study findings and limits: There was significantly lower normalized Chao1 diversity in multiple sclerosis patients than in controls. Controls showed lower frequencies than patients for five TRBV segments, and TRBV5-6, TRBV5-1 and TRBV20-1 were among these. Same-batch samples co-clustered strongly by F measure.

The CDR3 is 14 amino acids. Germline V gene lookup returns CDR1 MNHEY and CDR2 SMNVEV (reference sequence). V dropped 7 bases and J dropped 4 bases, with 16 bases sitting between them. Libraries were made from TCR beta cDNA, and they carried unique molecular identifiers. T cells numbering roughly 1 to 10 million yielded 500,000 or so cDNA molecules. Each CDR3 protein gets one entry after TCRdb re-called the PCR reads with MiXCR. Counted here are about 810,000 distinct CDR3 sequences, around 53% occurring once; the ten biggest clones make up roughly 4.4%. As for this clonotype: Its antigen is currently unknown.

The V gene is TRBV27, the J gene TRBJ1-2; D is perhaps TRBD1 (5 bases). The sequence was collected from a girl aged 10 to 17 with multiple sclerosis. Sequenced sample: blood. The CDR3 reads CASNRQGGAYGYTF. CDR3 nucleotide sequence: TGTGCCAGCAATCGGCAGGGCGGTGCCTATGGCTACACCTTC.